The present T cell receptor beta chain was sequenced within a study of T-cell memory formation after mild COVID-19. On the study more broadly: Most TCR clusters belonged to a single donor.

J gave up 7 bases and V 4 bases, and 8 bases lay outside the gene matches. The CDR3 is 16 amino acids. In germline, CDR1 is SGHRS, CDR2 YFSETQ. Note on this clonotype: What it binds is unknown.

Study-level results: Researchers could not confirm that second-wave clones peaking on day 37 targeted SARS-CoV-2. CD4+ clones that contracted lay mainly in CM and EM; CD8+ ones lay in EMRA.

TCRdb re-called the 5' RACE reads through MiXCR, storing one row per CDR3 protein. There are hundreds of thousands of distinct CDR3 sequences in the sample; less than 25% occur only once, and 8.4% lies in the top ten. This sequence originates from an adult woman who had mild COVID-19 (a few samples of this study predate the infection). Cell type and time point are not known. J is TRBJ1-6 and V is TRBV5-1; TRBD1 agrees at 10 bases. The specimen was PBMCs or a T cell subset sorted from them (not recorded which). The CDR3 sequence: CASSLDPDRGNSPLHF. CDR3 nucleotide sequence: TGCGCCAGCAGCCTTGACCCGGACAGGGGGAATTCACCCCTCCACTTT. Filled out from reference TRBV5-1 and TRBJ1-6, the complete variable domain reads KAGVTQTPRYLIKTRGQQVTLSCSPISGHRSVSWYQQTPGQGLQFLFEYFSETQRNKGNFPGRFSGRQFSNSRSEMNVSTLELGDSALYLCASSLDPDRGNSPLHFGNGTRLTVT.